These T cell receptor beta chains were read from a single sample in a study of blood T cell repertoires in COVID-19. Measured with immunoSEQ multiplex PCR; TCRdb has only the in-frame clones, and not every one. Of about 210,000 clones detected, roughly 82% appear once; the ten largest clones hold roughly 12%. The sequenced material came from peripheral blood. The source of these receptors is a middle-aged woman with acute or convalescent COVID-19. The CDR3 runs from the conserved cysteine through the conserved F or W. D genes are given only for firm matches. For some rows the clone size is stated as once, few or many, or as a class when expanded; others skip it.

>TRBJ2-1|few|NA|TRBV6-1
TGTGCCAGCAGTGAAGAGGCGGGGTTGTTCAATGAGCAGTTCTTC
CASSEEAGLFNEQFF
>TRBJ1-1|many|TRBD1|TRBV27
TGTGCCAGCAGTCACCCACAGGGGACAGGCAGTGAAGCTTTCTTT
CASSHPQGTGSEAFF
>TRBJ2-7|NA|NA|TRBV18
TGTGCCAGCTCACCCGTCGGAGGAGATACCCCTAGCGAGCAGTACTTC
CASSPVGGDTPSEQYF
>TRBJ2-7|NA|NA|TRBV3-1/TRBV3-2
TGTGCCAGCAGCCAAGTCCAGGGGTCCTACGAGCAGTACTTC
CASSQVQGSYEQYF
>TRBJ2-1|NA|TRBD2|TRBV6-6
TGTGCCAGCAGCTCTCGGGGGGGCCCTGCTGAGCAGTTCTTC
CASSSRGGPAEQFF
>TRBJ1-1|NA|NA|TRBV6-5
TGTGCCAGCGGGCACAGGGTTGACACTGAAGCTTTCTTT
CASGHRVDTEAFF
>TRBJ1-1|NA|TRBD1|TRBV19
TGTGCCAGTAGTATGGGGACAGGGGACACTGAAGCTTTCTTT
CASSMGTGDTEAFF
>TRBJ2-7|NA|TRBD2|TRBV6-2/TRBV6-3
TGTGCCAGCAGTTACTCGACGGGACTAGCGGTTATGTACGAGCAGTACTTC
CASSYSTGLAVMYEQYF
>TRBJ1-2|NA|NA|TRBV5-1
TGCGCCAGCAGCCCCCGCCCGGGGGGGGACTATGGCTACACCTTC
CASSPRPGGDYGYTF
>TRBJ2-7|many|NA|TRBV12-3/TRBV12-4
TGTGCCAGCACCGGGGGCTACGAGCAGTACTTC
CASTGGYEQYF
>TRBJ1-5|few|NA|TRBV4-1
TGCGCCAGCAGCCAAGGACTAGGGTCAAATCAGCCCCAGCATTTT
CASSQGLGSNQPQHF
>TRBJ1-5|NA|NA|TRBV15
TGTGCCACCAGCAGAGCAGGGTCGGGCAATCAGCCCCAGCATTTT
CATSRAGSGNQPQHF
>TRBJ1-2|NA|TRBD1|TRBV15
TGTGCCACCAGCAGAGAGTCGGACAGGGTGTATGGCTACACCTTC
CATSRESDRVYGYTF
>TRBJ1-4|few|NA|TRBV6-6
TGTGCCAGCAGCCTCACGGAAGGGGATGAAAAACTGTTTTTT
CASSLTEGDEKLFF
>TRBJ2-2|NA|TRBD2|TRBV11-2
TGTGCCAGCAGCGACCTAAGCGGGACCACCGGGGAGCTGTTTTTT
CASSDLSGTTGELFF
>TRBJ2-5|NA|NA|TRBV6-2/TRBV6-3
TGTGCCAGCAGTTACCAGGGTGGTCGGTTACAAGAGACCCAGTACTTC
CASSYQGGRLQETQYF
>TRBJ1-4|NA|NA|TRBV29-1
TGCAGCGTTGAGGAGTTAGGTGGACTGTTTTTT
CSVEELGGLFF
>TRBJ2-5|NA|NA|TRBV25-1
TGTGCCAGCAGTGAGGGGGACAATAGGGAGACCCAGTACTTC
CASSEGDNRETQYF
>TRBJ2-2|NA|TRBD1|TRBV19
TGTGCCAGTTGGGACAGGGAGAACACCGGGGAGCTGTTTTTT
CASWDRENTGELFF
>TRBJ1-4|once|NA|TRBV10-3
TGTGCCATCAGTGAGTACCAGGGGAGTGGCGAAAAACTGTTTTTT
CAISEYQGSGEKLFF
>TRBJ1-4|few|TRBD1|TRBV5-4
TGTGCCAGCAGAAGGGGACAGCCTTCAACTAATGAAAAACTGTTTTTT
CASRRGQPSTNEKLFF
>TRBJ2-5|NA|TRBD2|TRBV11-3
TGTGCCAGCAGCTTAGAGGGAGTGGGACTACAACAAGGGACCCAGTACTTC
CASSLEGVGLQQGTQYF
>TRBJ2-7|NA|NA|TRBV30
TGTGCCTGGAAAGACAGCAACTACGAGCAGTACTTC
CAWKDSNYEQYF
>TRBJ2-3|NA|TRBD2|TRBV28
TGTGCCAGCAGCCCACTAGCGGGAGTAGGAAATACGCAGTATTTT
CASSPLAGVGNTQYF
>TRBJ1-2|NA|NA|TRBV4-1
TGCGCCAGCAGCCAAGTGCCGGGGGACTATGGCTACACCTTC
CASSQVPGDYGYTF
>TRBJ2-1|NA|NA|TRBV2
TGTGCCAGCAGTTACACCCCCAATGAGCAGTTCTTC
CASSYTPNEQFF
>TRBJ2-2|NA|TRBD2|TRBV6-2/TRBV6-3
TGTGCCAGCAGTTACCAGGGACTAGCGTCCATTAGGACCGGGGAGCTGTTTTTT
CASSYQGLASIRTGELFF
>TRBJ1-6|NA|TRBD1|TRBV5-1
TGCGCCAGCAGCTTCTCAGGGACAGGGGACAATTCACCCCTCCACTTT
CASSFSGTGDNSPLHF
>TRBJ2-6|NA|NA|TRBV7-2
TGTGCCAGCAGCTCAGAGGTGGCTGGGGCCAACGTCCTGACTTTC
CASSSEVAGANVLTF
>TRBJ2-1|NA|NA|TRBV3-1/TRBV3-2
TGTGCCAGCAGCCAAGTACGCGGAAGCTCCTACAATGAGCAGTTCTTC
CASSQVRGSSYNEQFF
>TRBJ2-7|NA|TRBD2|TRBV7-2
TGTGCCAGCAGCGTGACTAGCGGGAGGGTTGGCGACGAGCAGTACTTC
CASSVTSGRVGDEQYF
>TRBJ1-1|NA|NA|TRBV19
TGTGCCAGTGGACGCGGGGCCTCTCCCATTGAAGCTTTCTTT
CASGRGASPIEAFF
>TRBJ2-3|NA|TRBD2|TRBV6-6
TGTGCCAGCAGACGACTAGCGGGGTGGACAGATACGCAGTATTTT
CASRRLAGWTDTQYF
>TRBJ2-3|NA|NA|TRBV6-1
TGTGCCAGCAGTGGCCCGAGCGGGTTTAAGTCAGATACGCAGTATTTT
CASSGPSGFKSDTQYF
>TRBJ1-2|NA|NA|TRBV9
TGTGCCAGCAGCGCTTCCGGGGGGGGCTATGGCTACACCTTC
CASSASGGGYGYTF
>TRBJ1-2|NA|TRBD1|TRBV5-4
TGTGCCAGCAGCTACACCGGGACAGGGACCTATGGCTACACCTTC
CASSYTGTGTYGYTF
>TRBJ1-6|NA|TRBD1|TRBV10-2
TGCGCCAGCAGGCAGAACACAGGGGGTTCACCCCTCCACTTT
CASRQNTGGSPLHF
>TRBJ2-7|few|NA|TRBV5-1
TGCGCCAGCAGCCAGTCACAAAAGCAGTACTTC
CASSQSQKQYF
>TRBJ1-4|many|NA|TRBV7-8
TGTGCCAGCAGCTTAGGACAGACCAAAAAACTGTTTTTT
CASSLGQTKKLFF
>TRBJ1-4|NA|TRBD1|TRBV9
TGTGCCAGCACTGGTGGGCAGGGGGCATCTAATGAAAAACTGTTTTTT
CASTGGQGASNEKLFF
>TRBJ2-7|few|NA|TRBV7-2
TGTGCCAGCAGCTTATTCCCGTGGGCAGGGGCGTACGAGCAGTACTTC
CASSLFPWAGAYEQYF
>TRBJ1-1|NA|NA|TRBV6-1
TGTGCCAGCAGTTCACGGGGGTTGAACACTGAAGCTTTCTTT
CASSSRGLNTEAFF
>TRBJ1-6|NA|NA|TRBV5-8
TGTGCCAGCAGCCCGGAACAGTATAGCTCCTATAATTCACCCCTCCACTTT
CASSPEQYSSYNSPLHF
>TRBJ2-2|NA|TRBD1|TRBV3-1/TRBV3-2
TGTGCCAGCAGCCAGTCAATTCGGGACAGGGAGTCCGGGGAGCTGTTTTTT
CASSQSIRDRESGELFF
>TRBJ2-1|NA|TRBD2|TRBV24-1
TGTGCCACCAGTGACCGCGCAGCGGGAGCTTACAATGAGCAGTTCTTC
CATSDRAAGAYNEQFF
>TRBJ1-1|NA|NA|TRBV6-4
TGTGCCAGCAGTGACTCAGACAAGAACACTGAAGCTTTCTTT
CASSDSDKNTEAFF
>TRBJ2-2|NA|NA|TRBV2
TGTGCCAGCAGTTCCCCCCTTAACGGGGAGCTGTTTTTT
CASSSPLNGELFF
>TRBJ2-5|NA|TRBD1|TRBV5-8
TGTGCCAGCAGCCACCGGACAGGGGGAGTAGAGACCCAGTACTTC
CASSHRTGGVETQYF
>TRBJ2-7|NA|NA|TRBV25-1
TGTGCCAGCAGTGGCCGGGACTGGTACTCCTACGAGCAGTACTTC
CASSGRDWYSYEQYF
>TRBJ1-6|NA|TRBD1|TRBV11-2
TGTGCCAGCAGCTTAGGTGTGGGACAGGGAACTTCACCCCTCCACTTT
CASSLGVGQGTSPLHF
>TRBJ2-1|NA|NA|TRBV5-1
TGCGCCAGCAGCTTACGTCCGGGGATCAATGAGCAGTTCTTC
CASSLRPGINEQFF
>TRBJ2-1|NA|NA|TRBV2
TGTGCCAGCAGTGCGGGGGTGTCTTACAATGAGCAGTTCTTC
CASSAGVSYNEQFF
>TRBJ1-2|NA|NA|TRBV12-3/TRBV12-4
TGTGCCAGCAACCTAGACAGGTTAGGCGGCTACACCTTC
CASNLDRLGGYTF